This TCR beta chain is from a study of a mutant IDH1 vaccine in newly diagnosed glioma. Across the study: Previous care, which was radiotherapy, temozolomide, or both, most often involved both.

Here immunoSEQ multiplex PCR was the method, and the copy in TCRdb shows in-frame clones only, minus some. The sample carries 68,000 or so clones, about four fifths recorded once. Noted time point: baseline, week 1 (first vaccination visit). Noted treatment: pre-vaccination baseline after standard-of-care therapy. Donors had new IDH1-mutant astrocytomas of WHO grade 3 or 4 (ATRX-lost). V dropped 1 base and J dropped 2 bases, with 13 bases sitting between them. CDR3 length equals 16 residues. The V gene's germline CDR1 is SGHTA and CDR2 FQGNSA. This clonotype was obtained from a man in his forties or fifties with glioma. V usage is TRBV7-2 and J usage is TRBJ2-3, with D possibly called TRBD1 or TRBD2 (5 bases each). Sample: PBMCs, taken from a glioma patient treated with radiotherapy, temozolomide or both. Here the CDR3 reads CASSLEGWGNTDTQYF. In DNA, the CDR3 is TGTGCCAGCAGCTTAGAGGGGTGGGGGAACACAGATACGCAGTATTTT.